The next 25 T cell receptor beta chains were all read from a single sample in a study of breast tumors, draining lymph nodes, adjacent tissues. TCRdb called the multiplex PCR reads again in MiXCR, with one record for every CDR3 protein. The repertoire holds under 150,000 distinct CDR3 sequences, with around 20% as singletons. Breast cancer patients provided tissue from their axillary draining lymph nodes. Sequencing input: axillary lymph node tissue. The receptors come from a female donor with breast cancer. Some clones in this sample may be carry-over from other donors' samples.

This clonotype was recorded many times. The chain carries TRBV12-3 or TRBV12-4 and TRBJ1-5; tentatively, D is TRBD1 (6 bases). The CDR3 extends over 15 amino acids. The V and J ends lost 5 bases and 5 bases respectively, with 16 bases between them. The CDR3 sequence is CASSPPMDRYQPQHF. The CDR3 DNA follows: TGTGCCAGCAGTCCGCCGATGGACAGATATCAGCCCCAGCATTTT.

This clonotype was detected a few times. The rearrangement joins TRBV12-3 or TRBV12-4 to TRBJ2-2; 12 nucleotides agree with TRBD1. The CDR3 spans 15 residues. V dropped 7 bases and J dropped 6; count of bases not matched to a gene: 6. The CDR3 region is CASTPGTGGPGELFF. DNA for the CDR3: TGTGCCAGCACCCCTGGGACAGGGGGCCCCGGGGAGCTGTTTTTT.

This clonotype was seen repeatedly, ten times or more. J is TRBJ1-3 and V is TRBV12-3 or TRBV12-4, with D perhaps matching TRBD1 (5 bases). This CDR3 has 15 residues. V was cut by 4 bases and J by 0 bases, with 10 bases left in between. The CDR3 reads CASSSDNLSGNTIYF. The CDR3 nucleotides are TGTGCCAGCAGTTCGGACAATCTCTCTGGAAACACCATATATTTT.

This clonotype came up many times. The V call is TRBV7-3, the J call TRBJ1-6; D is unresolved. The CDR3 runs 15 residues. V was cut by 0 bases and J by 4 bases, with 7 bases left in between. The germline gives CDR1 SGHTA, CDR2 FQGTGA. Written as DNA, the CDR3 is TGTGCCAGCAGCTTAACGGACGGATATAATTCACCCCTCCACTTT. Its protein product is CASSLTDGYNSPLHF.

The chain uses TRBV6-2 or TRBV6-3 and TRBJ2-7, with 9 bases aligning to TRBD2. Trimming removed 5 bases from V and 3 bases from J; junction bases left unmatched: 8. This CDR3 contains 15 residues. Germline V gives CDR1 MNHEY, CDR2 SVGEGT. In DNA form, the CDR3 reads TGTGCCAGCAGTGGTGGGACTAGCTGGAGCTACGAGCAGTACTTC. The encoded protein is CASSGGTSWSYEQYF.

The CDR3 nucleotides are TGTGCCAGTAGGGAAGGGTTCGGCATCAACAGTCAGCCCCAGCATTTT. Amino acids: CASREGFGINSQPQHF. The rearrangement uses TRBV19 and TRBJ1-5; D not certain. The CDR3 has 16 residues. The germline CDR1 and CDR2 sequences are LNHDA and SQIVND (reference sequence). Deletions cut 6 bases from V and 6 bases from J, with 21 bases between. The variable domain in full, with the rest retrieved from reference TRBV19 and TRBJ1-5, is DGGITQSPKYLFRKEGQNVTLSCEQNLNHDAMYWYRQDPGQGLRLIYYSQIVNDFQKGDIAEGYSVSREKKESFPLTVTSAQKNPTAFYLCASREGFGINSQPQHFGDGTRLSIL.

This clonotype was recorded at least ten times. This chain links TRBV29-1 with TRBJ2-1, with 9 bases aligning to TRBD2. CDR1 and CDR2 from the germline V gene are SQVTM and ANQGSEA. V lost 0 bases and J lost 7; bases outside the gene matches: 7. This CDR3 contains 15 residues. CDR3 protein: CSVEDRRGGENEQFF. DNA for the CDR3: TGCAGCGTTGAAGATCGGCGGGGGGGGGAGAATGAGCAGTTCTTC.

This clonotype was picked up many times. V is TRBV7-2 and J is TRBJ1-6, with TRBD1 matching 7 bases. Unmatched junction bases numbered 7, after V lost 3 bases and J lost 8 bases. This CDR3 has 15 residues. Per germline, CDR1 SGHTA and CDR2 FQGNSA. The CDR3: CASSFSGQSHSPLHF. The CDR3 nucleotides are TGTGCCAGCAGCTTTTCGGGACAGTCCCATTCACCCCTCCACTTT.

This clonotype was seen repeatedly, ten times or more. The chain uses TRBV7-2 and TRBJ1-5, with unresolved D. Between the trimmed V and J ends, which lost 6 bases and 0 bases, there was a span of 6 bases. This CDR3 is 13 amino acids long. CDR1 is SGHTA, CDR2 FQGNSA, per germline. The CDR3 protein is CASRRDSNQPQHF. CDR3 sequence (DNA): TGTGCCAGCAGGAGGGATAGCAATCAGCCCCAGCATTTT. The whole variable domain, remainder taken from reference TRBV7-2 and TRBJ1-5, is GAGVSQSPSNKVTEKGKDVELRCDPISGHTALYWYRQSLGQGLEFLIYFQGNSAPDKSGLPSDRFSAERTGGSVSTLTIQRTQQEDSAVYLCASRRDSNQPQHFGDGTRLSIL.

V and J are TRBV7-9 and TRBJ2-4; 7 bases fit TRBD1. Trimming at V came to 5 bases and at J to 8 bases, leaving 3 bases not matched to a gene. Germline CDR1 SEHNR, CDR2 FQNEAQ (reference sequence). This CDR3 has 12 amino acids. The CDR3 here is CASSITGDIQYF. The CDR3 DNA sequence: TGTGCCAGCAGCATAACAGGGGACATTCAGTACTTC.

This clonotype was counted many times. This rearrangement joins TRBV7-9 to TRBJ2-1, with 11 bases that match TRBD2. The CDR3 runs to 19 residues. Germline V gives CDR1 SEHNR, CDR2 FQNEAQ (reference sequence). Trimming took 4 bases from V and 3 from J; bases not matched to a gene: 14. CDR3 DNA sequence: TGTGCCAGCAGCTCCCCGGGACAGTACGGGACTAGCGGCTACAATGAGCAGTTCTTC. As protein: CASSSPGQYGTSGYNEQFF.

This clonotype was detected ten times or more. The chain has TRBV5-6 and TRBJ1-2, with a possible D match to TRBD1 (5 bases). This CDR3 has 15 residues. Germline V gene data show CDR1 as SGHDT and CDR2 as YYEEEE. V was pared by 1 base and J by 8 bases, with 18 bases between. The CDR3 DNA follows: TGTGCCAGCAGCTTGAACACGGGGCTCAGACGGGGCTACACCTTC. As protein: CASSLNTGLRRGYTF. Full variable domain (remainder filled in from reference TRBV5-6 and TRBJ1-2): DAGVTQSPTHLIKTRGQQVTLRCSPKSGHDTVSWYQQALGQGPQFIFQYYEEEERQRGNFPDRFSGHQFPNYSSELNVNALLLGDSALYLCASSLNTGLRRGYTFGSGTRLTVV.

This clonotype has at least ten counts. The V gene is TRBV19, the J gene TRBJ2-3; TRBD1 or TRBD2 may be the D gene (5 bases each). CDR3 length: 13 residues. Germline V CDR1 and CDR2: LNHDA, SQIVND (reference sequence). V lost 7 bases and J 2 bases, leaving 10 bases between the germline ends. The CDR3 bases are TGTGCCAGTAAGACGGGGACCACAGATACGCAGTATTTT. Its protein product is CASKTGTTDTQYF.

This clonotype was picked up many times. This sequence joins TRBV20-1 and TRBJ1-6; 8 bases are a match to TRBD1. Germline-derived CDR1 and CDR2 are DFQATT and SNEGSKA (reference sequence). After removal of 0 bases from V and 10 bases from J, the junction contained 11 bases not matched to a gene. The CDR3 length is 16 residues. CDR3 coding DNA: TGCAGTGCTAGAGATTCTTTAGGGACAGGTGGATCACCCCTCCACTTT. This sequence encodes CSARDSLGTGGSPLHF.

This clonotype was counted at least ten times. The CDR3 region is CASSFGDQETQYF. CDR3 sequence (DNA): TGTGCCAGCAGCTTTGGAGACCAAGAGACCCAGTACTTC. The gene calls are TRBV7-3 and TRBJ2-5; D ambiguous. The ends were cut back, 3 bases at V and 0 bases at J, with 5 bases in the middle. Germline assignment: CDR1 SGHTA and CDR2 FQGTGA. The CDR3 extends over 13 amino acids.

At least ten counts were recorded for this clonotype. The rearrangement uses TRBV6-6 and TRBJ2-1, with 10 bases fitting TRBD2. The CDR3 has 14 amino acids. V dropped 5 bases and J dropped 9; count of bases not matched to a gene: 7. CDR1 and CDR2 (germline): MNHNY, SVGAGI (reference sequence). The CDR3 is CASSGAGGPSEQFF. The CDR3 nucleotides are TGTGCCAGCAGTGGAGCGGGGGGGCCTAGTGAGCAGTTCTTC.

There are many counts of this clonotype. J is TRBJ1-2 and V is TRBV12-3 or TRBV12-4; 10 bases fit TRBD1. V gave up 6 bases and J gave up 7 bases; unmatched junction bases: 2. This CDR3 has 12 amino acids. The CDR3 loop is CASSWTGGGYTF. The CDR3 DNA reads TGTGCCAGCAGCTGGACAGGGGGTGGCTACACCTTC.

The chain joins TRBV12-3 or TRBV12-4 to TRBJ1-6; TRBD1 matches 8 bases. The CDR3 is 12 amino acids. The junction had 6 bases not matched to a gene; V was cut back by 8 bases and J by 12 bases. CDR3 sequence reads: CASRTGYGPLHF. The CDR3 DNA reads TGTGCCAGCCGGACAGGGTATGGACCCCTCCACTTT.

This clonotype was seen only a few times. The V gene is TRBV27, the J gene TRBJ2-1; D is undetermined. V lost 5 bases, J lost 8 bases, and 13 bases lay in between. This CDR3 comprises 13 residues. CDR1 and CDR2 (germline): MNHEY, SMNVEV (reference sequence). CDR3 nucleotides: TGTGCCAGCAGTCCCCATACAAGGGATGAGCAGTTCTTC. Translated, it gives CASSPHTRDEQFF.

In regard to this clonotype: A much larger clone lies one base from this, so it may be a read error. The chain joins TRBV3-1 to TRBJ2-3, with TRBD2 as a possible D gene (6 bases). The CDR3 length is 15 residues. CDR1 LGHDT and CDR2 YNNKEL come from the germline V gene (reference sequence). The CDR3 protein is CTSSPTSGDTDTQYF. In DNA form, the CDR3 reads TGTACCAGCAGCCCTACGTCGGGGGACACAGATACGCAGTATTTT.

Points on this clonotype: One base away lies a much larger clone, so this may be a sequencing read error. CDR3 loop: CASSDGYEQYF. CDR3 in DNA: TGTGCCAGCAGTGACGGCTACGAGCAGTACTTC. The chain employs TRBV12-3 or TRBV12-4 and TRBJ2-7, with D uncertain. CDR3 length equals 11 residues. V was pared by 5 bases and J by 3 bases, with 5 bases between.

This clonotype appeared many times. The V gene is TRBV6-1, the J gene TRBJ2-7, with D uncertain. CDR3 length: 15 residues. V gave up 2 bases and J gave up 5 bases, with 16 bases separating them. Germline V lookup: CDR1 MNHNS, CDR2 SASEGT. The CDR3 DNA reads as TGTGCCAGCAGTGAATTATTTAGCAGTGTCGACGAGCAGTACTTC. Translation gives CASSELFSSVDEQYF.

The J gene is TRBJ2-3, the V gene TRBV6-2 or TRBV6-3, with D possibly matching TRBD1 (5 bases). V lost 5 bases, J lost 4 bases, and 22 bases lay in between. CDR1 is MNHEY and CDR2 is SVGEGT in the germline V gene. This CDR3 is built from 17 residues. CDR3 DNA: TGTGCCAGCAGTAAAGGGGCCCCCGGTACGTTTGCAGATACGCAGTATTTT. Its protein product is CASSKGAPGTFADTQYF.

This clonotype was found many times. The V gene is TRBV20-1, the J gene TRBJ2-5; maybe TRBD2 (5 bases). In germline, CDR1 is DFQATT, CDR2 SNEGSKA (reference sequence). The CDR3 contains 17 residues. V lost 0 bases and J lost 7, with 24 bases in between. In DNA, the CDR3 is TGCAGTGCTAGAGATCAGGCAGGAGGCTCCGCCACGGGGACCCAGTACTTC. Its translation: CSARDQAGGSATGTQYF.

This clonotype was seen at least ten times. This chain joins TRBV5-8 and TRBJ2-5, with 8 bases matching TRBD2. With 3 bases clipped from V and 5 bases from J, the junction kept 3 bases outside the gene matches. Germline lookup yields CDR1 SGHTS and CDR2 YDEGEE. This CDR3 contains 13 residues. The CDR3 is CASSSRGGETQYF. The CDR3, as DNA: TGTGCCAGCAGCTCGCGCGGGGGGGAGACCCAGTACTTC.